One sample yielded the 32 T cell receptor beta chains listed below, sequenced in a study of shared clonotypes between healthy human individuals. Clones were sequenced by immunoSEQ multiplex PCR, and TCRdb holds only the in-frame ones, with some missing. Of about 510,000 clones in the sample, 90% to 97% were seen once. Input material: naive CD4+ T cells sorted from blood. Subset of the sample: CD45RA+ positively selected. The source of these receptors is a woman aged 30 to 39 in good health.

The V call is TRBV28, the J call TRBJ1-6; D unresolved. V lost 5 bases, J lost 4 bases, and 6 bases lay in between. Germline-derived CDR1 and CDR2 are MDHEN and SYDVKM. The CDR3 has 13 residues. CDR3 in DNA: TGTGCCAGCAGTCCGGGGTATAATTCACCCCTCCACTTT. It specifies CASSPGYNSPLHF.

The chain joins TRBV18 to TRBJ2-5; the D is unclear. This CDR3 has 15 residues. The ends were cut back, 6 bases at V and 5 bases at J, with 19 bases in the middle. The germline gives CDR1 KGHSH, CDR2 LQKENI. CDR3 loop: CASSPSTSSRETQYF. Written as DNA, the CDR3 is TGTGCCAGCTCCCCCTCGACCAGTTCTCGTGAGACCCAGTACTTC.

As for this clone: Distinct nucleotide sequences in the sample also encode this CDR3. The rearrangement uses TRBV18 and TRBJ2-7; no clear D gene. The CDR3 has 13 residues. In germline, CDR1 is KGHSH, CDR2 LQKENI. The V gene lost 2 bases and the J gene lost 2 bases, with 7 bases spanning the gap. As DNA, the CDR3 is TGTGCCAGCTCACCAAGGCAGACCTACGAGCAGTACTTC. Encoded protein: CASSPRQTYEQYF.

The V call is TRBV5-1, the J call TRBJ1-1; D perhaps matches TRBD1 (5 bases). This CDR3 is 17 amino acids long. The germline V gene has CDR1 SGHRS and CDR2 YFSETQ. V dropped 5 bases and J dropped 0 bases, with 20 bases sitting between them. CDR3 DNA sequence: TGCGCCAGCAGTAAGGCCGGGACCGCTTCCATGAACACTGAAGCTTTCTTT. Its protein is CASSKAGTASMNTEAFF.

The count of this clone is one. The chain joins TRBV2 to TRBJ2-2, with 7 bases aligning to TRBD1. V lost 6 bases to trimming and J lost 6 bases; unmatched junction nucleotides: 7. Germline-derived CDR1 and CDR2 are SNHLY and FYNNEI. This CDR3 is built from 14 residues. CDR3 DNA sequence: TGTGCCAGCAGATCAGGGGGAAAAGCCGGGGAGCTGTTTTTT. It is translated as CASRSGGKAGELFF. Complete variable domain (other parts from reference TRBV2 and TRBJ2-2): EPEVTQTPSHQVTQMGQEVILRCVPISNHLYFYWYRQILGQKVEFLVSFYNNEISEKSEIFDDQFSVERPDGSNFTLKIRSTKLEDSAMYFCASRSGGKAGELFFGEGSRLTVL.

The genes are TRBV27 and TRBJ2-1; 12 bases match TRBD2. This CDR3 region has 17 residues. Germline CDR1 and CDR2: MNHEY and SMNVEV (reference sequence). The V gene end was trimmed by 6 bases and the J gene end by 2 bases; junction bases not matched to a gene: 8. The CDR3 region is CASSRGLAGLTYNEQFF. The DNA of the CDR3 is TGTGCCAGCAGCCGGGGACTAGCGGGCCTAACCTACAATGAGCAGTTCTTC.

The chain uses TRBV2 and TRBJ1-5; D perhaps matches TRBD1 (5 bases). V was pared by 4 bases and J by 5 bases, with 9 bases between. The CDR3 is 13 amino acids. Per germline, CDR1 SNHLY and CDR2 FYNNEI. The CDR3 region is CASSVEGHQPQHF. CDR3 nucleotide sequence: TGTGCCAGCAGTGTAGAGGGGCATCAGCCCCAGCATTTT.

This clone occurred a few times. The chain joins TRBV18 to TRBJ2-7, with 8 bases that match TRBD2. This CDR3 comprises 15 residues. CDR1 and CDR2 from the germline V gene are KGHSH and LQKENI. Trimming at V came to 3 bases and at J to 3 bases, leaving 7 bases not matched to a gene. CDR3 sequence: CASSPGISGSYEQYF. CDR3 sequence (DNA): TGTGCCAGCTCACCGGGAATCAGCGGGAGCTACGAGCAGTACTTC.

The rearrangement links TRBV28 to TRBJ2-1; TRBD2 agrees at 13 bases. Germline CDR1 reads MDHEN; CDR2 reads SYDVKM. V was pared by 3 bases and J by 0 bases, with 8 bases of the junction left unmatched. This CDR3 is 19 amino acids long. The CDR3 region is CASSFVLAGGLRSYNEQFF. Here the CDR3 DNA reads TGTGCCAGCAGTTTCGTACTAGCGGGAGGGCTTCGCTCCTACAATGAGCAGTTCTTC.

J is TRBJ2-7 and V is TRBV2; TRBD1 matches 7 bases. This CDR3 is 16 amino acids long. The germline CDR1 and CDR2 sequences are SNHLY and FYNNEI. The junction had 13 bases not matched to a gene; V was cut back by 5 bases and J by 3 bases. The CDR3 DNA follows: TGTGCCAGCAGTCGCTCCGGGACAGACGAATTCTACGAGCAGTACTTC. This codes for CASSRSGTDEFYEQYF.

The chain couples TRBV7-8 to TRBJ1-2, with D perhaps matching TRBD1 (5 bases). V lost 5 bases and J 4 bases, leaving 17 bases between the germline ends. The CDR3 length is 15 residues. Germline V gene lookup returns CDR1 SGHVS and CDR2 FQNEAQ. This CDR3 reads CASSLDTPGGYGYTF. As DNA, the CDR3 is TGTGCCAGCAGCCTGGACACCCCTGGAGGCTATGGCTACACCTTC.

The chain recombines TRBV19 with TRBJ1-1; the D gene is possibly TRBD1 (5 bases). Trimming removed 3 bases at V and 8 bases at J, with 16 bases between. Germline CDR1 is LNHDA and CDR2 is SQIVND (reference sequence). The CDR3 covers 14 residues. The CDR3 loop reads CASSMGVPFSEAFF. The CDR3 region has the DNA TGTGCCAGTAGTATGGGGGTCCCATTCTCCGAAGCTTTCTTT.

The CDR3 sequence: CASSLAPQGADYLAFF. The CDR3 DNA reads as TGTGCCAGCAGCTTAGCCCCGCAGGGGGCTGATTATCTAGCTTTCTTT. The rearrangement links TRBV7-6 to TRBJ1-1; TRBD1 matches 8 bases. The CDR3 spans 16 residues. The V gene end was trimmed by 0 bases and the J gene end by 10 bases; junction bases not matched to a gene: 13. In germline, CDR1 is SGHVS, CDR2 FNYEAQ.

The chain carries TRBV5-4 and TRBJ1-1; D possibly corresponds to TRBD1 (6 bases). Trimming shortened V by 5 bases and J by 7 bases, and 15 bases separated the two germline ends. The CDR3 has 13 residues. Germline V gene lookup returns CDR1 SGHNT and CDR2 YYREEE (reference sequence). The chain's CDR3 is CASSPGQLLEAFF. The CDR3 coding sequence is TGTGCCAGCAGTCCAGGACAGCTACTTGAAGCTTTCTTT.

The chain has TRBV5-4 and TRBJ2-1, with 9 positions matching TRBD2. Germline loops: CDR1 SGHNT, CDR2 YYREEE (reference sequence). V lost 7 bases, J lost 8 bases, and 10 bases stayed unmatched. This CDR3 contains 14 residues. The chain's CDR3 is CASGISGRYDEQFF. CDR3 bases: TGTGCCAGCGGGATTAGCGGGAGATACGATGAGCAGTTCTTC.

The CDR3 region is CASSIFYGRENQPQHF. DNA of the CDR3: TGTGCCAGTAGTATATTCTACGGGAGGGAAAATCAGCCCCAGCATTTT. The chain recombines TRBV19 with TRBJ1-5; D call uncertain. Germline V gene sequence: CDR1 LNHDA, CDR2 SQIVND (reference sequence). This CDR3 spans 16 amino acids. V dropped 2 bases and J dropped 4 bases, with 15 bases sitting between them.

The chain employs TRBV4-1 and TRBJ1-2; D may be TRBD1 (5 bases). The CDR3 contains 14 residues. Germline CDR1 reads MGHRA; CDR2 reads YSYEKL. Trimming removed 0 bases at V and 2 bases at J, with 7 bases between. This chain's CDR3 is CASSQERQNYGYTF. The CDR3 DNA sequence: TGCGCCAGCAGCCAAGAGCGACAGAACTATGGCTACACCTTC.

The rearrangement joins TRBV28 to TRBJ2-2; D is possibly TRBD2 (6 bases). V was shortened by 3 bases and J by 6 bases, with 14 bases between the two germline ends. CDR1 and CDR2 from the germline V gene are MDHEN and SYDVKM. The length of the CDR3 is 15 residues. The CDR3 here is CASSLRRVGAGELFF. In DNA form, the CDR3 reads TGTGCCAGCAGTTTGCGGAGGGTGGGCGCCGGGGAGCTGTTTTTT.

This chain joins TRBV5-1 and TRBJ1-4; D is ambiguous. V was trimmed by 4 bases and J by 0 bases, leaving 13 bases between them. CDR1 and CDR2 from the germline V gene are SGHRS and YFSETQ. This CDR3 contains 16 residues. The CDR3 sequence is CASSLTIHATNEKLFF. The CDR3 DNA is TGCGCCAGCAGCCTAACCATTCATGCAACTAATGAAAAACTGTTTTTT.

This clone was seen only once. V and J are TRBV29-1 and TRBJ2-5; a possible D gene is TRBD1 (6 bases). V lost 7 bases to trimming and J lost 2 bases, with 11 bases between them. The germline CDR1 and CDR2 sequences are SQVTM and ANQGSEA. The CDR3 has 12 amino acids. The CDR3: CSGWTVQETQYF. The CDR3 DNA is TGCAGCGGGTGGACAGTTCAAGAGACCCAGTACTTC. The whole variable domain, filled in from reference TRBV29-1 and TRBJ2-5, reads SAVISQKPSRDICQRGTSLTIQCQVDSQVTMMFWYRQQPGQSLTLIATANQGSEATYESGFVIDKFPISRPNLTFSTLTVSNMSPEDSSIYLCSGWTVQETQYFGPGTRLLVL.

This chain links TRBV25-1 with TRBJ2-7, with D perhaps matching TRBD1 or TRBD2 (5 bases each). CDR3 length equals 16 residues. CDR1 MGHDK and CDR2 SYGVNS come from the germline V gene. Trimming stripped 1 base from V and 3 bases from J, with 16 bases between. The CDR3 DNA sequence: TGTGCCAGCAGTGAATTCGGAACGGGACCTTACTACGAGCAGTACTTC. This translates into CASSEFGTGPYYEQYF.

The CDR3 DNA sequence: TGTGCCAGTAGTTCCCCCCTCTATAGCAATCAGCCCCAGCATTTT. Amino acids: CASSSPLYSNQPQHF. This chain connects TRBV19 to TRBJ1-5; D unresolved. In germline, CDR1 is LNHDA, CDR2 SQIVND (reference sequence). The CDR3 has 15 residues. V lost 5 bases and J lost 0, with 11 bases in between.

This CDR3 reads CASSFGGQGSNEQFF. The CDR3 DNA reads as TGTGCCAGTAGTTTCGGTGGACAGGGGAGCAATGAGCAGTTCTTC. The chain is built from TRBV19 and TRBJ2-1; 9 bases agree with TRBD1. V gave up 5 bases and J gave up 6 bases; unmatched junction bases: 8. Germline V gene data show CDR1 as LNHDA and CDR2 as SQIVND (reference sequence). CDR3 size: 15 residues.

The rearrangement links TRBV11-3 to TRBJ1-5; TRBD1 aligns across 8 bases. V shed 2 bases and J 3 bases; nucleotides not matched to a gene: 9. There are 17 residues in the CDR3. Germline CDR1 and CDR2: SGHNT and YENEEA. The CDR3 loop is CASSLNGQGEINQPQHF. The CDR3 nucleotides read TGTGCCAGCAGCTTAAATGGACAGGGAGAAATCAATCAGCCCCAGCATTTT.

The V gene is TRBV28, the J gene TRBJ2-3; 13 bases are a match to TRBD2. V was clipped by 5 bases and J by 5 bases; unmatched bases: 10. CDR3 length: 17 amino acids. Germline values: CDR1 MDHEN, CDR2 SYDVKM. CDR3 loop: CASSDGLAGEDRDTQYF. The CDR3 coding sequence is TGTGCCAGCAGTGACGGACTAGCGGGAGAGGATCGAGATACGCAGTATTTT.

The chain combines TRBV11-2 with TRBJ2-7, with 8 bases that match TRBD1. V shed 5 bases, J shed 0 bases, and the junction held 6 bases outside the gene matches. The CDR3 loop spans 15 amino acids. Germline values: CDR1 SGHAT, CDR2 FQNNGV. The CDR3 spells CASSPGQGSSYEQYF. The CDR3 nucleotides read TGTGCCAGCAGCCCAGGACAGGGCAGCTCCTACGAGCAGTACTTC.

The DNA of the CDR3 is TGTGCCAGCAGACCCCGTGGCAGGATAAATAATTCACCCCTCCACTTT. Protein sequence: CASRPRGRINNSPLHF. V usage is TRBV11-2 and J usage is TRBJ1-6, with D uncertain. Germline CDR1 is SGHAT and CDR2 is FQNNGV. V was trimmed by 6 bases and J by 5 bases, leaving 17 bases between them. The CDR3 loop spans 16 amino acids.

CDR3 sequence: CASSPFKGQSTLETQYF. CDR3 DNA sequence: TGTGCCAGCTCACCGTTTAAGGGACAGAGCACCTTGGAGACCCAGTACTTC. This chain joins TRBV18 and TRBJ2-5; 7 positions agree with TRBD1. V was pared by 3 bases and J by 5 bases, with 15 bases of the junction left unmatched. The CDR3 sequence is 17 residues long. Germline loops: CDR1 KGHSH, CDR2 LQKENI.

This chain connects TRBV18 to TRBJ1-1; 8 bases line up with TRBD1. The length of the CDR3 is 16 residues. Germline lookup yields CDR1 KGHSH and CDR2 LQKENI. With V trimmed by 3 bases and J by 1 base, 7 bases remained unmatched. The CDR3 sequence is CASSPPGQEKNTEAFF. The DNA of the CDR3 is TGTGCCAGCTCACCTCCGGGACAGGAAAAGAACACTGAAGCTTTCTTT. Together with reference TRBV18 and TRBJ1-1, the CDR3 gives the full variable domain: NAGVMQNPRHLVRRRGQEARLRCSPMKGHSHVYWYRQLPEEGLKFMVYLQKENIIDESGMPKERFSAEFPKEGPSILRIQQVVRGDSAAYFCASSPPGQEKNTEAFFGQGTRLTVV.

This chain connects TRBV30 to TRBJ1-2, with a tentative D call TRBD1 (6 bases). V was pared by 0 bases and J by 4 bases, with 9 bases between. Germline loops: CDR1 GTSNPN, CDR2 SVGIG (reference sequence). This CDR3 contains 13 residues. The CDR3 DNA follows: TGTGCCTGGAGTGTACAGGGAGCCTATGGCTACACCTTC. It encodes CAWSVQGAYGYTF.

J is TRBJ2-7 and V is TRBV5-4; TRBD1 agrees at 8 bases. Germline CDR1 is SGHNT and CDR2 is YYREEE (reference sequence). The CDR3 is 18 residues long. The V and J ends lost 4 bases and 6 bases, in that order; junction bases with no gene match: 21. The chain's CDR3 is CASSMRLRDVDREGEQYF. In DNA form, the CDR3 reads TGTGCCAGCAGCATGCGGCTACGGGACGTGGACAGGGAAGGCGAGCAGTACTTC.

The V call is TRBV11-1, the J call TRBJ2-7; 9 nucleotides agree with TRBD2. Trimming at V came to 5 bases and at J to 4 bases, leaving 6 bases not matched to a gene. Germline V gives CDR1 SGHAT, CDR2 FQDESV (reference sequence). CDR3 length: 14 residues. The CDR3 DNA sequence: TGTGCCAGCAGCCCTTTAGCGGGAGTATACGAGCAGTACTTC. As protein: CASSPLAGVYEQYF.